Below, 29 T cell receptor beta chains from the same sample are listed, as sequenced in a study. Treg sorting used a CD4+CD25+CD127-/low gate. TCRdb recomputed calls from the 5' RACE reads with MiXCR, one row per CDR3 protein. Of 34,000 or so distinct CDR3 sequences in the sample, 25% to 30% are singletons; the top ten hold approximately 2.2%. The sequencing sample was made of tumor-infiltrating Tregs sorted from the breast tumor. These TCRs come from a female donor with breast cancer.

Of note for this clonotype: Since a much larger clone is just one base distant, this may be a read error. The rearrangement joins TRBV6-2 or TRBV6-3 to TRBJ2-2, with TRBD1 matching 8 bases. The CDR3 has 16 amino acids. From germline, CDR1 is MNHEY and CDR2 SVGEGT. The junction had 11 bases not matched to a gene; V was cut back by 2 bases and J by 9 bases. The CDR3 DNA reads as TGTGCCAGCAGTTACCCGACAGGGGCTCAGCCCAGGGAGCTGTTTTTT. Amino acid sequence: CASSYPTGAQPRELFF.

This clonotype was counted ten times or more. This rearrangement joins TRBV20-1 to TRBJ2-1, with 10 bases identical to TRBD2. Trimming cost V 3 bases and J 6 bases; bases outside gene matches: 11. This CDR3 is built from 16 residues. CDR1 is DFQATT, CDR2 SNEGSKA, per germline (reference sequence). CDR3 in DNA: TGCAGTGCTAGTTCGTTTATCCAGCGGGAGGGCAATGAGCAGTTCTTC. As protein: CSASSFIQREGNEQFF.

This clonotype is classed as medium-sized (0.01 to 0.1%). The chain employs TRBV20-1 and TRBJ2-1, with D uncertain. V dropped 3 bases and J dropped 0 bases, with 18 bases sitting between them. The CDR3 spans 17 residues. Germline CDR1 reads DFQATT; CDR2 reads SNEGSKA (reference sequence). The CDR3 DNA follows: TGCAGTGCTAGGACCTGGAATGGGTCAATCTCCTACAATGAGCAGTTCTTC. Residues: CSARTWNGSISYNEQFF.

Details on this clonotype: A much larger clone sits a single nucleotide away, making a read error possible. The chain is built from TRBV4-1 and TRBJ2-7; 10 nucleotides line up with TRBD1. V gave up 3 bases and J gave up 6 bases; unmatched junction bases: 5. The CDR3 is 14 residues long. The germline CDR1 and CDR2 sequences are MGHRA and YSYEKL. CDR3 sequence (DNA): TGCGCCAGCAGCCAGAAGACAGGGGGCAGCGAGCAGTACTTC. It yields the protein CASSQKTGGSEQYF.

A few counts support this clonotype. V and J are TRBV10-2 and TRBJ2-7; maybe TRBD2 (5 bases). The CDR3 extends over 13 amino acids. Germline CDR1 WSHSY, CDR2 SAAADI. The ends were cut back, 5 bases at V and 3 bases at J, with 11 bases in the middle. The CDR3 spells CASSSGRNYEQYF. CDR3 DNA: TGCGCCAGCAGTAGCGGTCGAAACTACGAGCAGTACTTC.

By share of the sample, this clonotype is medium-sized (0.01 to 0.1%). V and J are TRBV12-3 or TRBV12-4 and TRBJ1-2; 9 nucleotides match TRBD1. The V and J ends lost 5 bases and 7 bases, in that order; junction bases with no gene match: 14. The CDR3 spans 16 residues. CDR3 bases: TGTGCCAGCAGTCCCTCAACAGGGGGCTACCCTGCTGGCTACACCTTC. The encoded protein is CASSPSTGGYPAGYTF.

This chain uses TRBV5-1 with TRBJ1-1, with D perhaps TRBD1 (6 bases). Trimming took off 2 bases at V and 1 base at J, with 12 bases between the two ends. This CDR3 region has 15 residues. Germline assignment: CDR1 SGHRS and CDR2 YFSETQ. CDR3 sequence (DNA): TGCGCCAGCAGCTTTGGGGGGACAACGAACACTGAAGCTTTCTTT. Translation gives CASSFGGTTNTEAFF.

This clonotype was found a few times. This chain uses TRBV7-9 with TRBJ2-1; TRBD1 might be the D (5 bases). V was cut by 9 bases and J by 7 bases, with 10 bases left in between. This CDR3 contains 11 residues. Germline V gene sequence: CDR1 SEHNR, CDR2 FQNEAQ (reference sequence). The CDR3 spells CASHPGNEQFF. The CDR3 bases are TGTGCCAGTCATCCAGGGAATGAGCAGTTCTTC.

This clonotype was found many times. The chain uses TRBV20-1 and TRBJ2-1; 10 positions agree with TRBD2. This CDR3 has 17 amino acids. Germline CDR1 reads DFQATT; CDR2 reads SNEGSKA (reference sequence). V was pared by 0 bases and J by 2 bases, with 7 bases of the junction left unmatched. Here the CDR3 DNA reads TGCAGTGCTAGAGATCGCAGCGGGAGGGCCGCCTACAATGAGCAGTTCTTC. Protein product: CSARDRSGRAAYNEQFF.

This clonotype was found many times. The V and J genes are TRBV12-3 or TRBV12-4 and TRBJ2-3; TRBD2 agrees at 11 bases. Trimming took 5 bases from V and 2 from J; bases not matched to a gene: 3. There are 15 residues in the CDR3. Written as DNA, the CDR3 is TGTGCCAGCAGTAAACTAGCGGGAGCCACAGATACGCAGTATTTT. Translated, it gives CASSKLAGATDTQYF.

This clonotype has only a few counts. V is TRBV2 and J is TRBJ2-2; D remains ambiguous. This CDR3 is built from 14 residues. V lost 3 bases, J lost 6 bases, and 11 bases lay in between. The germline V gene has CDR1 SNHLY and CDR2 FYNNEI. The CDR3 DNA sequence: TGTGCCAGCAGTGACTATTCTTTAGCCGGGGAGCTGTTTTTT. It encodes CASSDYSLAGELFF.

On this clonotype itself: The CDR3 ends on some other residue instead of the conserved phenylalanine or tryptophan, so this is likely a read error. The V gene is TRBV29-1, the J gene TRBJ2-3, with 7 bases lining up with TRBD2. Germline V lookup: CDR1 SQVTM, CDR2 ANQGSEA. This CDR3 spans 14 amino acids. The CDR3 DNA reads as TGCACCGTAGGGGCGGGAGAATGGACAGATACGCAGTATTTG. Protein product: CTVGAGEWTDTQYL.

This clonotype was detected many times. The V and J genes are TRBV6-5 and TRBJ2-6; 7 bases align to TRBD1. This CDR3 comprises 16 residues. The junction had 1 base not matched to a gene; V was cut back by 2 bases and J by 0 bases. Germline loops: CDR1 MNHEY, CDR2 SVGAGI. This CDR3 reads CASSYDRASGANVLTF. CDR3 nucleotides: TGTGCCAGCAGTTACGACAGGGCCTCTGGGGCCAACGTCCTGACTTTC.

This clonotype came up many times. CDR3 in DNA: TGCAGTTTCGGGGCGGCAGACTCCTACAATGAGCAGTTCTTC. Translated, it gives CSFGAADSYNEQFF. This chain connects TRBV20-1 to TRBJ2-1; D may correspond to TRBD1 or TRBD2 (5 bases each). The CDR3 consists of 14 residues. Trimming removed 8 bases at V and 0 bases at J, with 14 bases between. The germline V gene encodes CDR1 DFQATT and CDR2 SNEGSKA (reference sequence).

This clonotype was counted at least ten times. The genes are TRBV29-1 and TRBJ2-1; tentatively, D is TRBD1 (5 bases). The V end was cut by 3 bases, the J end by 10 bases, with 13 bases between. Germline assignment: CDR1 SQVTM and CDR2 ANQGSEA. This CDR3 is 12 amino acids long. CDR3 sequence (DNA): TGCAGCGTTGATTTCGACTGGGGCGAGCAGTTCTTC. It specifies CSVDFDWGEQFF.

This clonotype was seen more than once but under ten times. The chain carries TRBV5-5 and TRBJ2-1; the match to TRBD2 covers 9 bases. The CDR3 consists of 18 residues. The germline CDR1 and CDR2 sequences are SGHKS and YYEKEE (reference sequence). Losses at the gene ends were 1 base for V and 2 bases for J; bases not matched to a gene: 10. CDR3 in DNA: TGTGCCAGCAGCTTGCGGCTAGCGGGACCCACCACCTACAATGAGCAGTTCTTC. Amino acids: CASSLRLAGPTTYNEQFF.

This clonotype was picked up many times. This chain links TRBV30 with TRBJ1-3; perhaps TRBD1 as D (5 bases). V was trimmed by 4 bases and J by 4 bases, leaving 11 bases between them. The CDR3 has 13 amino acids. Germline CDR1 is GTSNPN and CDR2 is SVGIG (reference sequence). The CDR3 region has the DNA TGTGCCTGGACTCGGGGCCGCGGAAACACCATATATTTT. Residues: CAWTRGRGNTIYF. Complete variable domain (other parts from reference TRBV30 and TRBJ1-3): SQTIHQWPATLVQPVGSPLSLECTVEGTSNPNLYWYRQAAGRGLQLLFYSVGIGQISSEVPQNLSASRPQDRQFILSSKKLLLSDSGFYLCAWTRGRGNTIYFGEGSWLTVV.

This clonotype was found a few times. The V gene is TRBV19, the J gene TRBJ1-5; D perhaps matches TRBD1 (5 bases). Germline CDR1 is LNHDA and CDR2 is SQIVND (reference sequence). Trimming took off 7 bases at V and 4 bases at J, with 14 bases between the two ends. CDR3 size: 14 residues. The CDR3 sequence: CASILSGGNQPQHF. The CDR3, as DNA: TGTGCCAGTATTCTGAGTGGGGGAAATCAGCCCCAGCATTTT.

This clonotype was detected many times. V usage is TRBV12-3 or TRBV12-4 and J usage is TRBJ2-7, with D perhaps being TRBD1 or TRBD2 (5 bases each). The CDR3 runs 13 residues. With 2 bases removed from V and 4 bases from J, the gap between germline ends came to 9 bases. The CDR3 here is CASSLSGAYEQYF. The CDR3 region has the DNA TGTGCCAGCAGTTTATCCGGGGCTTACGAGCAGTACTTC.

This clonotype turned up a few times. The rearrangement links TRBV2 to TRBJ2-2; 7 bases match TRBD1. Germline values: CDR1 SNHLY, CDR2 FYNNEI. V gave up 8 bases and J gave up 1 base; unmatched junction bases: 4. There are 14 residues in the CDR3. CDR3 loop: CASSRDRNTGELFF. The CDR3 DNA follows: TGTGCCAGCTCCCGGGACAGGAACACCGGGGAGCTGTTTTTT.

The sample holds a few counts of this clonotype. CDR3 in DNA: TGTGCCAGCAGCTTGGACCTAGCGGGATCCAATGAGCAGTTCTTC. Protein: CASSLDLAGSNEQFF. The chain couples TRBV5-4 to TRBJ2-1; 9 nucleotides align to TRBD2. Unmatched junction bases numbered 4, after V lost 0 bases and J lost 6 bases. Germline CDR1 reads SGHNT; CDR2 reads YYREEE (reference sequence). CDR3 length: 15 residues.

The chain has TRBV7-9 and TRBJ2-3, with D perhaps TRBD2 (5 bases). The CDR3 is made up of 16 amino acids. Germline values: CDR1 SEHNR, CDR2 FQNEAQ (reference sequence). V was pared by 1 base and J by 0 bases, with 11 bases between. The CDR3 region has the DNA TGTGCCAGCAGCTTAGTACGGACGGGGAGCACAGATACGCAGTATTTT. Translated, it gives CASSLVRTGSTDTQYF.

Many counts were recorded for this clonotype. V and J are TRBV19 and TRBJ2-3, with 7 bases that match TRBD1. V trimming: 6 bases; J trimming: 0 bases; junction bases outside the gene matches: 9. Germline CDR1 and CDR2: LNHDA and SQIVND (reference sequence). This CDR3 contains 16 residues. The CDR3 DNA reads as TGTGCCAGTAGCCCCGGGACAGTAACTAGCACAGATACGCAGTATTTT. It translates to CASSPGTVTSTDTQYF.

This clonotype was seen at least ten times. J is TRBJ2-3 and V is TRBV7-6; 7 bases match TRBD2. The CDR3 covers 16 residues. V gave up 1 base and J gave up 2 bases; unmatched junction bases: 6. Germline CDR1 reads SGHVS; CDR2 reads FNYEAQ. The CDR3 sequence is CASSLDSAGLTDTQYF. The CDR3, as DNA: TGTGCCAGCAGCTTAGATTCAGCGGGACTCACAGATACGCAGTATTTT.

This clonotype is labeled medium-sized. The V call is TRBV20-1, the J call TRBJ2-3; the D gene is possibly TRBD1 (6 bases). The germline CDR1 and CDR2 sequences are DFQATT and SNEGSKA (reference sequence). This CDR3 has 12 amino acids. The V end lost 6 bases, the J end lost 1 base, and 8 bases lay between the germline ends. CDR3 bases: TGCAGTGCACGGACAGGCACAGATACGCAGTATTTT. It is translated as CSARTGTDTQYF.

The chain employs TRBV7-9 and TRBJ1-1; TRBD1 is a possible D gene (5 bases). CDR1 and CDR2 from the germline V gene are SEHNR and FQNEAQ (reference sequence). The V end was cut by 5 bases, the J end by 1 base, with 8 bases between. This CDR3 is 13 amino acids long. The CDR3 sequence: CASSPGQNTEAFF. CDR3 nucleotide sequence: TGTGCCAGCAGCCCCGGACAGAACACTGAAGCTTTCTTT.

In its sample, this clonotype was seen many times. The chain uses TRBV9 and TRBJ1-1, with 10 nucleotides matching TRBD1. Germline CDR1 SGDLS, CDR2 YYNGEE. V lost 0 bases to trimming and J lost 3 bases; unmatched junction nucleotides: 2. This CDR3 spans 15 amino acids. The CDR3 reads CASSVEGQGYTEAFF. The CDR3 DNA reads TGTGCCAGCAGCGTAGAGGGACAGGGGTACACTGAAGCTTTCTTT.

Worth noting for this clonotype: It may be a read error: a sequence one base away is much more abundant. CDR3 sequence (DNA): TGTGCCAGCACCACCCCGGGACTTCGCACAGATACGCAGTATTTT. Translated, it gives CASTTPGLRTDTQYF. V gene TRBV7-9 combines with J gene TRBJ2-3; perhaps TRBD2 as D (6 bases). V lost 7 bases and J 1 base, leaving 15 bases between the germline ends. The CDR3 runs to 15 residues. CDR1 and CDR2 from the germline V gene are SEHNR and FQNEAQ (reference sequence).

By sample fraction, this clonotype is medium-sized. This sequence joins TRBV29-1 and TRBJ2-5, with 12 bases identical to TRBD2. CDR1 is SQVTM, CDR2 ANQGSEA, per germline. Trimming took 6 bases from V and 5 from J; bases not matched to a gene: 13. This CDR3 is 16 amino acids long. CDR3 protein: CSVVASGRASRETQYF. In nucleotides, the CDR3 is TGCAGCGTGGTAGCTAGCGGGAGGGCCTCGAGGGAGACCCAGTACTTC. Filled out from reference TRBV29-1 and TRBJ2-5, the complete variable domain reads SAVISQKPSRDICQRGTSLTIQCQVDSQVTMMFWYRQQPGQSLTLIATANQGSEATYESGFVIDKFPISRPNLTFSTLTVSNMSPEDSSIYLCSVVASGRASRETQYFGPGTRLLVL.